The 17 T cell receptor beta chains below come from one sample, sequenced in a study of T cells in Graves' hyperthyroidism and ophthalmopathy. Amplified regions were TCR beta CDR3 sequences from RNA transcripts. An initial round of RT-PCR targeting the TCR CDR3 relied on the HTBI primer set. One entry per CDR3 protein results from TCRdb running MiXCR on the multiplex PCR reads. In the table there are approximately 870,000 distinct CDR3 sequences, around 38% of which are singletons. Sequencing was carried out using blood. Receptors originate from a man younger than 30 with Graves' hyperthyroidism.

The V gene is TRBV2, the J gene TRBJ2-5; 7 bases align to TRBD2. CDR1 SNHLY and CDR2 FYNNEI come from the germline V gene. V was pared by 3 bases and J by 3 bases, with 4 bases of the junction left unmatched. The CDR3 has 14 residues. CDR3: CASSDREGKETQYF. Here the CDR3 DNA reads TGTGCCAGCAGTGACAGGGAGGGGAAAGAGACCCAGTACTTC.

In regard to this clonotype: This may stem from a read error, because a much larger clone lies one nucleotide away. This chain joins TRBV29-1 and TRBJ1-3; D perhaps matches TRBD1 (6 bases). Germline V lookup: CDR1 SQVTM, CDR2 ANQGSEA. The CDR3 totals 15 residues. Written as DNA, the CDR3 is TGCAGCGTTGTTCGGTTTACAGGGCCTGGAGACACCATATATTTT. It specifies CSVVRFTGPGDTIYF.

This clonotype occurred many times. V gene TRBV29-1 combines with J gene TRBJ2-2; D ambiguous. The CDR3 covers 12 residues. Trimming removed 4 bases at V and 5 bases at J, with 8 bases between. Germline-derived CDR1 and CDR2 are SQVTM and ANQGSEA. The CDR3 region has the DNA TGCAGCGTTGGAGGAGCTACCGGGGAGCTGTTTTTT. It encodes CSVGGATGELFF.

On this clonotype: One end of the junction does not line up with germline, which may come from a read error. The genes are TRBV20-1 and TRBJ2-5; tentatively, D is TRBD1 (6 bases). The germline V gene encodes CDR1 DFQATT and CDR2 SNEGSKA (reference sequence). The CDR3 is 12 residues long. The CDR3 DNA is TGCAGTGCTAAACGGGGACAAGAGGCCCAGTACTTC. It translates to CSAKRGQEAQYF.

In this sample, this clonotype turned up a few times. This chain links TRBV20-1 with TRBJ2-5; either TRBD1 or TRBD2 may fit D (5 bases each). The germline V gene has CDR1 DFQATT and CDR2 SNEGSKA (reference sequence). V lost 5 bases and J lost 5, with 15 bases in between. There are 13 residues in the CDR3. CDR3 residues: CSARDPRRETQYF. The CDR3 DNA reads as TGCAGTGCTCGGGACCCTCGACGGGAGACCCAGTACTTC.

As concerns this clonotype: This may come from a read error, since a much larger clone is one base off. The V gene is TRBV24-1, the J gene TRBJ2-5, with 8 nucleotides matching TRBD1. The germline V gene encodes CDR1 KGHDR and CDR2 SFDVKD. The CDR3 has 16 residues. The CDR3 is CATSDYPRTGKETQCF. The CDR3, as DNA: TGTGCCACCAGTGACTACCCACGGACAGGGAAGGAGACCCAGTGCTTC.

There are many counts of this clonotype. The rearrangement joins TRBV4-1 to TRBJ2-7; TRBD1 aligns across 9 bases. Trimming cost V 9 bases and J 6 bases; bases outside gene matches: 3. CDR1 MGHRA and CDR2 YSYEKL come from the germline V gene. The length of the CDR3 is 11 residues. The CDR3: CASRQGGEQYF. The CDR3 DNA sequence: TGCGCCAGTCGACAGGGGGGCGAGCAGTACTTC.

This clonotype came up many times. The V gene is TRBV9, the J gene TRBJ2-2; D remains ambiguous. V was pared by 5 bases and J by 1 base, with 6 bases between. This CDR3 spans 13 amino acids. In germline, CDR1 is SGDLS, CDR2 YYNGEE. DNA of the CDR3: TGTGCCAGCAGGGACGGGAACACCGGGGAGCTGTTTTTT. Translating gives CASRDGNTGELFF. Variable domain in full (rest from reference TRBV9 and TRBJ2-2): DSGVTQTPKHLITATGQRVTLRCSPRSGDLSVYWYQQSLDQGLQFLIQYYNGEERAKGNILERFSAQQFPDLHSELNLSSLELGDSALYFCASRDGNTGELFFGEGSRLTVL.

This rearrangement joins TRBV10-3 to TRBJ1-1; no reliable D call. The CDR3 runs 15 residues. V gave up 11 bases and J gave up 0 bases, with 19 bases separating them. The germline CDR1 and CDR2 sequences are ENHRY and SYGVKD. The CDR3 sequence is CAGRPQGSLNTEAFF. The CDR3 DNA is TGTGCCGGCCGCCCCCAAGGGTCCTTGAACACTGAAGCTTTCTTT.

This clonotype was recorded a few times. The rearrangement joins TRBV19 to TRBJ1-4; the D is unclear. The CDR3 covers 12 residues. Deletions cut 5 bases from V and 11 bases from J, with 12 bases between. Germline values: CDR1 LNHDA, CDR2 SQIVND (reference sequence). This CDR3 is CASSPGIWKLFF. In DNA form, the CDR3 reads TGTGCCAGTAGTCCGGGGATCTGGAAACTGTTTTTT. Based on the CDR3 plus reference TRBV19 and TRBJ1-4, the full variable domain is DGGITQSPKYLFRKEGQNVTLSCEQNLNHDAMYWYRQDPGQGLRLIYYSQIVNDFQKGDIAEGYSVSREKKESFPLTVTSAQKNPTAFYLCASSPGIWKLFFGSGTQLSVL.

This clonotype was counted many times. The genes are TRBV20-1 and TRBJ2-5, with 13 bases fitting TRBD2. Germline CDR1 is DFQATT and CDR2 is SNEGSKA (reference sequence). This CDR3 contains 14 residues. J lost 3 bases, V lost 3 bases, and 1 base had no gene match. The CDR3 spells CSARGTSGKETQYF. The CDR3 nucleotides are TGCAGTGCTAGGGGGACTAGCGGGAAAGAGACCCAGTACTTC.

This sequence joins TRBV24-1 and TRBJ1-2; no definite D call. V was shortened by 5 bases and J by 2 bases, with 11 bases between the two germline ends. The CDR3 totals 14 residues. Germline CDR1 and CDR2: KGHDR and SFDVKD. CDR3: CATSGPTDNYGYTF. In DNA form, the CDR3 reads TGTGCCACCAGTGGGCCGACGGACAACTATGGCTACACCTTC.

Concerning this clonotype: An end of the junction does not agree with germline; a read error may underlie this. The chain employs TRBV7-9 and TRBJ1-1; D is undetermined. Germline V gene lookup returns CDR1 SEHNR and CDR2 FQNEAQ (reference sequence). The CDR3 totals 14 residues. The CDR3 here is CSSSLEAASLEAFF. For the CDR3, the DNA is TGTTCCAGCAGCTTAGAAGCGGCCTCACTTGAAGCTTTCTTT.

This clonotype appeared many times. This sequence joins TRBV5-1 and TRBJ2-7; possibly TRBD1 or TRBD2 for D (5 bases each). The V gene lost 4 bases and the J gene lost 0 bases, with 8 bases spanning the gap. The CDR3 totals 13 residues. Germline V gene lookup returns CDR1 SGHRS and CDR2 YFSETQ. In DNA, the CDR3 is TGCGCCAGCAGCCGGGACGGCTCCTACGAGCAGTACTTC. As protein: CASSRDGSYEQYF.

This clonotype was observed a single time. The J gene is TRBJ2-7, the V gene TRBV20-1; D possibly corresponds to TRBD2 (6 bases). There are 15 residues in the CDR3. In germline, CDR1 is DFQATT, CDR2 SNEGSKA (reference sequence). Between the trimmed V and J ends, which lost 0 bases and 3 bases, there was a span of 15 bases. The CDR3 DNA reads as TGCAGTGCTAGAGACGGCCAGCGGGCGTTCTACGAGCAGTACTTC. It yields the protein CSARDGQRAFYEQYF.

The CDR3, as DNA: TGTGCCAGCAGCTTATTAGCGGGTCCAACCTACGAGCAGTACTTC. Translating it yields CASSLLAGPTYEQYF. The rearrangement joins TRBV13 to TRBJ2-7, with 7 bases fitting TRBD2. The J segment lost 2 bases and the V segment lost 2 bases, leaving 6 bases of the junction unmatched. CDR3 size: 15 residues. Germline CDR1 reads PRHDT; CDR2 reads FYEKMQ (reference sequence). The variable domain in full, completed from reference TRBV13 and TRBJ2-7, reads AAGVIQSPRHLIKEKRETATLKCYPIPRHDTVYWYQQGPGQDPQFLISFYEKMQSDKGSIPDRFSAQQFSDYHSELNMSSLELGDSALYFCASSLLAGPTYEQYFGPGTRLTVT.

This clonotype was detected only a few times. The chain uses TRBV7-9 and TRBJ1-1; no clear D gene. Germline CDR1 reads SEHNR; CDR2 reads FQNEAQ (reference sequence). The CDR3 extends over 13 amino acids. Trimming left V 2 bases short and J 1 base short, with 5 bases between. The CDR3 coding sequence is TGTGCCAGCAGCTTAATACAGAACACTGAAGCTTTCTTT. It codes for CASSLIQNTEAFF.